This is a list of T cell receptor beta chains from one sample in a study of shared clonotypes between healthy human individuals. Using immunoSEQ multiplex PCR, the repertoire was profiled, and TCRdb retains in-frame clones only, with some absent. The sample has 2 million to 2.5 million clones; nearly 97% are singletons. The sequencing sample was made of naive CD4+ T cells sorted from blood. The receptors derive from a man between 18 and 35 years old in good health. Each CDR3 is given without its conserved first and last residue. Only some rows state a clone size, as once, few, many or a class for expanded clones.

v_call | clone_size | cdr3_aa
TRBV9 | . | ASSAGTGAYQPQH
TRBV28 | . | ASISGQGGEKLF
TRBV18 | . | ASSLRSGQGLYEQY
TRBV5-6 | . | ASSLGTGGKPKTEAF
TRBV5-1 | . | ASSLEMTSIYEQY
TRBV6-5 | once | ASSGGGIDPLH
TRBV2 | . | ASKGAPANTGELF
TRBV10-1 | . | ASSRGGPNTGELF
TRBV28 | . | ASGTPGTGVVNEQF
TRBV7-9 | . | ASSRGSSGRANTGELF
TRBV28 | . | ASRPPGRRGGTDTQY
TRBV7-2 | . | ASSLGPDGPSYEQY
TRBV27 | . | ASSLDYSTDTQY
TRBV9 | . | ASSVDFRQPNYGYT
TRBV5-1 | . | ASSLSGGSSYNEQF